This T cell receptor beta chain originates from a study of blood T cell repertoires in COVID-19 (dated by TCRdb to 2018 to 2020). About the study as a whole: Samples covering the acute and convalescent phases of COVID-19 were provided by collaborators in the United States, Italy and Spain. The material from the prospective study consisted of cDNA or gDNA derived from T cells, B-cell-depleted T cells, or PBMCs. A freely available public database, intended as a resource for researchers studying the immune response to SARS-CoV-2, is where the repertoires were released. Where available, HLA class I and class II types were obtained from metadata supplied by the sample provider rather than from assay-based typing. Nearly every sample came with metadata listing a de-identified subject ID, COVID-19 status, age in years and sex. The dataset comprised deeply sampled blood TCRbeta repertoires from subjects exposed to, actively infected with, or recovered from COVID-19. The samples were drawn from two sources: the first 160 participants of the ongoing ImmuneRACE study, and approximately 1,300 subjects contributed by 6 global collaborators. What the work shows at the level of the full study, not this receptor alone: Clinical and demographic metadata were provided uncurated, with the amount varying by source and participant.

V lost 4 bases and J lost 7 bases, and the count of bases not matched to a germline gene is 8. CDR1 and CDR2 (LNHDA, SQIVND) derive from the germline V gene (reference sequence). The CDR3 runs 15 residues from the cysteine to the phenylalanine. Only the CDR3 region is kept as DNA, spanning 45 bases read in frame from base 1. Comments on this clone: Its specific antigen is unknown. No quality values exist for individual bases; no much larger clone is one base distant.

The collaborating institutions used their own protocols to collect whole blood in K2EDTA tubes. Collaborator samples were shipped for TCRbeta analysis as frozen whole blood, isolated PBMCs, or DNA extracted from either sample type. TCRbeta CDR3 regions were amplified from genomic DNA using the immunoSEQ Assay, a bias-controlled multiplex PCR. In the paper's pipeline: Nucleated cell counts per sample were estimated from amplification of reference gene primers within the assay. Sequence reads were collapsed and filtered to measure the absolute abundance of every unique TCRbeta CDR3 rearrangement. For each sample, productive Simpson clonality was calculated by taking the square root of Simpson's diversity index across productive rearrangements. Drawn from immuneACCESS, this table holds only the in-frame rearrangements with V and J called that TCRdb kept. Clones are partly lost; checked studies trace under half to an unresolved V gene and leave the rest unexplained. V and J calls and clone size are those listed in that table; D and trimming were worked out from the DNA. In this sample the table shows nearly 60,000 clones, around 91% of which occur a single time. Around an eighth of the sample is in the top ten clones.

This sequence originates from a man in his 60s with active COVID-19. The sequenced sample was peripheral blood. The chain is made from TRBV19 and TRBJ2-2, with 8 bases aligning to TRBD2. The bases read TGTGCCAGTAGTAGAACCGGGACTAGGAACGGGGAGCTGTTTTTT. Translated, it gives CASSRTGTRNGELFF.